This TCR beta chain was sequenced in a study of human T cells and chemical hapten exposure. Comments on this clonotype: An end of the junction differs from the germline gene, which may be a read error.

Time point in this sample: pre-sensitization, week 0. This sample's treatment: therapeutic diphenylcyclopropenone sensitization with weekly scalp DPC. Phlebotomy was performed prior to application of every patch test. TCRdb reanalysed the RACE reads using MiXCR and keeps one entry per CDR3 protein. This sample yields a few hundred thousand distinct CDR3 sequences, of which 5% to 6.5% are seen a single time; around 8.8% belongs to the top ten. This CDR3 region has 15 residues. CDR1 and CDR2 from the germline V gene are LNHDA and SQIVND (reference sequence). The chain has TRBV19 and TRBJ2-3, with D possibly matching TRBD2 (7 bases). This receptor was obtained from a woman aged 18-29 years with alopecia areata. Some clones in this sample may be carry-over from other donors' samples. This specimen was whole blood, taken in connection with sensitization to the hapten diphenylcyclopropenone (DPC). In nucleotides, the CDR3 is TGTGCCAGTAGTATAGATCGGGGGGACACAAATACGCAGTATTTT. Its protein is CASSIDRGDTNTQYF.